What follows are 29 T cell receptor beta chains derived from one specimen sequenced in a study of control samples from healthy donors and cancer patients. Generated by immunoSEQ multiplex PCR, the TCRdb table keeps only in-frame clones and is missing some. The top ten clones hold approximately 1% of a sample with about 160,000 clones, 96% of them seen once. The sample was blood. Receptor source: a woman under 40 in good health.

V is TRBV28 and J is TRBJ2-3; no definite D call. The germline CDR1 and CDR2 sequences are MDHEN and SYDVKM. The V and J ends lost 5 bases and 3 bases respectively, with 12 bases between them. The CDR3 is 14 residues long. CDR3: CASSPHSVTDTQYF. DNA for the CDR3: TGTGCCAGCAGTCCCCACTCCGTTACAGATACGCAGTATTTT.

The rearrangement joins TRBV7-9 to TRBJ2-2; TRBD2 aligns across 14 bases. The CDR3 extends over 18 amino acids. Losses at the gene ends were 4 bases for V and 0 bases for J; bases not matched to a gene: 4. The germline V gene has CDR1 SEHNR and CDR2 FQNEAQ (reference sequence). The CDR3 nucleotides read TGTGCCAGCAGCTCACGGACTAGCGGGGGGACGAACACCGGGGAGCTGTTTTTT. Translated, it gives CASSSRTSGGTNTGELFF.

The V gene is TRBV6-5, the J gene TRBJ1-3, with a tentative D call TRBD1 (5 bases). Germline V gene lookup returns CDR1 MNHEY and CDR2 SVGAGI. The CDR3 has 14 amino acids. V dropped 6 bases and J dropped 8 bases, with 17 bases sitting between them. CDR3 in DNA: TGTGCCAGCAGCCTGACTGCGGGGCTCTACACCATATATTTT. Its translation: CASSLTAGLYTIYF.

This clone has only one observation. CDR3 in DNA: TGTCGAGGGGGTAACAACTATGGCTACACCTTC. It specifies CRGGNNYGYTF. This rearrangement joins TRBV30 to TRBJ1-2; D might be TRBD1 (6 bases). CDR3 length equals 11 residues. Germline CDR1 is GTSNPN and CDR2 is SVGIG (reference sequence).

The CDR3 DNA reads TGTGCCACCAGCAGAGCCGGACCGGCTTTTGATGGCTACACCTTC. Translated, it gives CATSRAGPAFDGYTF. The rearrangement links TRBV15 to TRBJ1-2; no firm D call. V dropped 1 base and J dropped 6 bases, with 15 bases sitting between them. The CDR3 is 15 residues long. Per germline, CDR1 LNHNV and CDR2 YYDKDF (reference sequence).

This chain connects TRBV4-1 to TRBJ2-3; a possible D gene is TRBD2 (6 bases). With 1 base removed from V and 6 bases from J, the gap between germline ends came to 23 bases. Germline loops: CDR1 MGHRA, CDR2 YSYEKL. This CDR3 region has 18 residues. Here the CDR3 DNA reads TGCGCCAGCAGCCAAGGACCCTTACGGGGGAGTGTTACGGATACGCAGTATTTT. Protein: CASSQGPLRGSVTDTQYF.

Turning to this clone: Relative to the germline gene, one junction end is altered; a read error may explain this. This chain links TRBV7-9 with TRBJ2-7, with D unclear. The CDR3 spans 12 residues. In germline, CDR1 is SEHNR, CDR2 FQNEAQ (reference sequence). CDR3 sequence reads: CASSLPSNEQYF. The CDR3 bases are TGTGCCAGCAGCCTTCCCTCCAACGAGCAGTACTTC.

The V call is TRBV27, the J call TRBJ2-1; TRBD2 matches at 10 bases. The trim removed 4 bases at V and 7 bases at J, leaving 10 bases unmatched. The CDR3 contains 16 residues. From germline, CDR1 is MNHEY and CDR2 SMNVEV (reference sequence). The CDR3 DNA reads as TGTGCCAGCAGTTGGTCTAGCGGGAGCCTCCAGAATGAGCAGTTCTTC. Translated, it gives CASSWSSGSLQNEQFF.

This clone was found once. Written as DNA, the CDR3 is TGTGCCAGCAGCCCTTCCCCGACCAACGAGCAGTACTTC. Protein product: CASSPSPTNEQYF. The chain uses TRBV9 and TRBJ2-7; no definite D call. Trimming shortened V by 4 bases and J by 5 bases, and 13 bases separated the two germline ends. The CDR3 has 13 residues. Germline V gives CDR1 SGDLS, CDR2 YYNGEE.

V and J are TRBV12-3 or TRBV12-4 and TRBJ2-5; D is undetermined. The CDR3 covers 13 residues. V gave up 3 bases and J gave up 1 base, with 6 bases separating them. This CDR3 is CASSLIVQETQYF. Written as DNA, the CDR3 is TGTGCCAGCAGTTTGATAGTCCAAGAGACCCAGTACTTC.

V gene TRBV13 combines with J gene TRBJ2-1; 10 bases match TRBD1. Trimming removed 0 bases from V and 9 bases from J; junction bases left unmatched: 2. Germline-derived CDR1 and CDR2 are PRHDT and FYEKMQ (reference sequence). The length of the CDR3 is 14 residues. The CDR3 sequence is CASSLGTGGIEQFF. DNA for the CDR3: TGTGCCAGCAGCTTAGGGACAGGGGGCATTGAGCAGTTCTTC. Variable domain in full (rest from reference TRBV13 and TRBJ2-1): AAGVIQSPRHLIKEKRETATLKCYPIPRHDTVYWYQQGPGQDPQFLISFYEKMQSDKGSIPDRFSAQQFSDYHSELNMSSLELGDSALYFCASSLGTGGIEQFFGPGTRLTVL.

CDR3 amino acids: CASSFMGKANEKLFF. Here the CDR3 DNA reads TGTGCCAGCAGCTTCATGGGGAAGGCTAATGAAAAACTGTTTTTT. This rearrangement joins TRBV7-2 to TRBJ1-4; D is undetermined. V lost 3 bases to trimming and J lost 3 bases, with 11 bases between them. CDR1 SGHTA and CDR2 FQGNSA come from the germline V gene. This CDR3 has 15 amino acids.

The chain recombines TRBV19 with TRBJ1-5; 8 bases fit TRBD1. V dropped 3 bases and J dropped 0; count of bases not matched to a gene: 19. The CDR3 contains 21 residues. Germline assignment: CDR1 LNHDA and CDR2 SQIVND (reference sequence). CDR3 sequence: CASSMGLGGDRPVYSNQPQHF. CDR3 bases: TGTGCCAGTAGTATGGGGTTGGGTGGGGACAGGCCTGTTTATAGCAATCAGCCCCAGCATTTT.

The rearrangement joins TRBV3-1 (or the pseudogene TRBV3-2) to TRBJ2-3; D possibly corresponds to TRBD2 (6 bases). Germline values: CDR1 LGHDT, CDR2 YNNKEL (reference sequence). This CDR3 spans 10 amino acids. CDR3 bases: TGTGCGAGGTGGGGGGTTACGCAGTATTTT. Translated: CARWGVTQYF.

The chain joins TRBV5-1 to TRBJ2-4, with TRBD1 identical over 10 bases. The germline V gene encodes CDR1 SGHRS and CDR2 YFSETQ. V lost 4 bases to trimming and J lost 1 base; unmatched junction nucleotides: 17. The CDR3 contains 20 residues. Here the CDR3 reads CASSINRDRGANGAKNIQYF. CDR3 DNA: TGCGCCAGCAGCATCAACCGGGACAGGGGAGCTAATGGGGCCAAAAACATTCAGTACTTC. Combining the CDR3 with reference TRBV5-1 and TRBJ2-4 gives the whole variable domain KAGVTQTPRYLIKTRGQQVTLSCSPISGHRSVSWYQQTPGQGLQFLFEYFSETQRNKGNFPGRFSGRQFSNSRSEMNVSTLELGDSALYLCASSINRDRGANGAKNIQYFGAGTRLSVL.

This chain links TRBV18 with TRBJ2-3, with a weak D call TRBD2 (7 bases). Germline loops: CDR1 KGHSH, CDR2 LQKENI. The germline V and J ends were trimmed by 0 bases and 5 bases, with 18 bases remaining between them. CDR3 size: 17 residues. CDR3 coding DNA: TGTGCCAGCTCACCACCCCATGTGGGGGGGCGTGGAGATACGCAGTATTTT. Residues: CASSPPHVGGRGDTQYF.

The chain carries TRBV4-2 and TRBJ2-1; possible D gene TRBD2, 6 bases. Germline values: CDR1 LGHNA, CDR2 YNFKEQ. The CDR3 totals 15 residues. V lost 3 bases and J lost 6, with 15 bases in between. For the CDR3, the DNA is TGTGCCAGCAGCCAGGGCCCTGGCGGGACCAATGAGCAGTTCTTC. This sequence encodes CASSQGPGGTNEQFF.

The chain couples TRBV7-6 to TRBJ2-7; 8 nucleotides agree with TRBD2. The CDR3 extends over 16 amino acids. Germline V gives CDR1 SGHVS, CDR2 FNYEAQ. The V and J ends lost 5 bases and 0 bases, in that order; junction bases with no gene match: 9. CDR3 loop: CASSPSSGGLSYEQYF. In nucleotides, the CDR3 is TGTGCCAGCAGCCCATCCAGCGGGGGCCTCTCCTACGAGCAGTACTTC.

This rearrangement joins TRBV11-2 to TRBJ1-4; D is unclear. CDR3 length: 14 amino acids. Deletions cut 3 bases from V and 1 base from J, with 6 bases between. Germline values: CDR1 SGHAT, CDR2 FQNNGV. CDR3 coding DNA: TGTGCCAGCAGCTTCGCTGGAACTAATGAAAAACTGTTTTTT. It encodes CASSFAGTNEKLFF.

V gene TRBV19 combines with J gene TRBJ1-2; D not resolved. The CDR3 is 15 amino acids. V shed 5 bases and J shed 2 bases, with 15 bases lying between them. Germline CDR1 is LNHDA and CDR2 is SQIVND (reference sequence). The CDR3 nucleotides are TGTGCCAGTAGTCCTAGGGCAGGTCTCAACTATGGCTACACCTTC. It codes for CASSPRAGLNYGYTF.

V gene TRBV6-6 combines with J gene TRBJ2-5; D remains ambiguous. CDR1 is MNHNY and CDR2 is SVGAGI in the germline V gene (reference sequence). V was trimmed by 2 bases and J by 2 bases, leaving 6 bases between them. The CDR3 runs to 13 residues. CDR3 sequence: CASSYRRQETQYF. CDR3 DNA: TGTGCCAGCAGTTACCGGAGACAAGAGACCCAGTACTTC.

In this sample, this clone turned up a few times. The rearrangement uses TRBV29-1 and TRBJ2-3; weak D call: TRBD2 (6 bases). CDR3 length: 13 amino acids. V gave up 4 bases and J gave up 1 base, with 9 bases separating them. CDR1 and CDR2 from the germline V gene are SQVTM and ANQGSEA. DNA of the CDR3: TGCAGCGTTGGGCGGGATGGCACAGATACGCAGTATTTT. It encodes CSVGRDGTDTQYF.

This chain links TRBV5-1 with TRBJ1-2; no reliable D call. The CDR3 is made up of 14 amino acids. Germline CDR1 and CDR2: SGHRS and YFSETQ. Trimming shortened V by 4 bases and J by 4 bases, and 14 bases separated the two germline ends. The CDR3 loop reads CASSPDPLGYGYTF. CDR3 bases: TGCGCCAGCAGCCCAGACCCCTTAGGCTATGGCTACACCTTC.

V and J are TRBV5-5 and TRBJ1-2, with D perhaps TRBD1 (5 bases). CDR3 length: 16 residues. The germline V gene has CDR1 SGHKS and CDR2 YYEKEE (reference sequence). V dropped 1 base and J dropped 1 base, with 14 bases sitting between them. CDR3 DNA sequence: TGTGCCAGCAGCTTGTACGCAGGGACCTTTAACTATGGCTACACCTTC. Encoded protein: CASSLYAGTFNYGYTF.

The CDR3 loop is CASGSSFQNTGELFF. In nucleotides, the CDR3 is TGTGCCAGTGGGTCTAGCTTTCAGAACACCGGGGAGCTGTTTTTT. This chain joins TRBV19 and TRBJ2-2; D might be TRBD2 (5 bases). The CDR3 extends over 15 amino acids. Germline CDR1 LNHDA, CDR2 SQIVND (reference sequence). V was clipped by 8 bases and J by 1 base, with 14 bases between them.

The chain recombines TRBV2 with TRBJ1-5, with D possibly matching TRBD1 (6 bases). Deletions cut 3 bases from V and 0 bases from J, with 12 bases between. The CDR3 totals 16 residues. Germline V gene sequence: CDR1 SNHLY, CDR2 FYNNEI. CDR3 nucleotides: TGTGCCAGCAGTGACCCCGGGACATTTAGCAATCAGCCCCAGCATTTT. It specifies CASSDPGTFSNQPQHF.

The chain links TRBV28 to TRBJ2-1; D is unresolved. CDR1 is MDHEN and CDR2 is SYDVKM in the germline V gene. Trimming pared 1 base from V and 8 bases from J, leaving 3 bases between. The CDR3 is made up of 11 amino acids. Here the CDR3 reads CASSLSDEQFF. The CDR3 nucleotides are TGTGCCAGCAGTTTATCGGATGAGCAGTTCTTC.

CDR3 sequence (DNA): TGTGCCAGCCGGGACAGGGCTAACTATGGCTACACCTTC. Its translation is CASRDRANYGYTF. The genes are TRBV6-5 and TRBJ1-2, with 9 bases that match TRBD1. CDR3 length equals 13 residues. The germline V gene has CDR1 MNHEY and CDR2 SVGAGI. Trimming cost V 8 bases and J 0 bases; bases outside gene matches: 1.

The chain couples TRBV30 to TRBJ1-1; the D is unclear. Germline loops: CDR1 GTSNPN, CDR2 SVGIG (reference sequence). The CDR3 contains 11 residues. Trimming removed 8 bases from V and 1 base from J, with 8 bases in between. CDR3 in DNA: TGTGCCGCGGACCGGAACACTGAAGCTTTCTTT. This translates into CAADRNTEAFF.